One sample yielded the 29 T cell receptor beta chains listed below, sequenced in a study of blood T cell repertoires in COVID-19. Libraries were prepared by immunoSEQ multiplex PCR; TCRdb keeps only in-frame clonotypes and omits some of them. The data show roughly 400,000 clones, with approximately 87% seen just once and around 9.3% held by the top ten. Sequencing was performed on PBMCs or T cells enriched from blood (not recorded which). The receptors shown here come from a woman aged 50 to 60 who had recovered from COVID-19.

V usage is TRBV3-1 (or the pseudogene TRBV3-2) and J usage is TRBJ1-3; tentatively, D is TRBD1 (5 bases). The CDR3 totals 14 residues. Germline values: CDR1 LGHDT, CDR2 YNNKEL (reference sequence). Trimming stripped 3 bases from V and 0 bases from J, with 6 bases between. The CDR3 reads CASSQGPSGNTIYF. CDR3 bases: TGTGCCAGCAGCCAGGGGCCCTCTGGAAACACCATATATTTT.

The chain is built from TRBV7-2 and TRBJ2-1; 11 bases fit TRBD2. Germline assignment: CDR1 SGHTA and CDR2 FQGNSA. The CDR3 length is 19 residues. Trimming removed 2 bases from V and 4 bases from J; junction bases left unmatched: 13. The CDR3 sequence: CASSLLITSGGHIYNEQFF. Here the CDR3 DNA reads TGTGCCAGCAGCTTACTCATCACTAGCGGGGGCCATATTTACAATGAGCAGTTCTTC.

The chain uses TRBV4-1 and TRBJ2-7, with D hard to call. The CDR3 has 13 amino acids. Germline V lookup: CDR1 MGHRA, CDR2 YSYEKL. V gave up 0 bases and J gave up 4 bases, with 7 bases separating them. This CDR3 is CASSQEASYEQYF. CDR3 sequence (DNA): TGCGCCAGCAGCCAAGAGGCCTCTTACGAGCAGTACTTC.

The chain has TRBV2 and TRBJ2-1, with TRBD1 identical over 8 bases. V lost 4 bases to trimming and J lost 4 bases; unmatched junction nucleotides: 6. Germline-derived CDR1 and CDR2 are SNHLY and FYNNEI. The CDR3 extends over 15 amino acids. The CDR3 DNA follows: TGTGCCAGCAGTGGCACAGGGGGAGGATACAATGAGCAGTTCTTC. This codes for CASSGTGGGYNEQFF.

The CDR3 loop is CASSLASRSEAFF. For the CDR3, the DNA is TGCGCCAGCAGCTTGGCGTCCAGATCTGAAGCTTTCTTT. The chain carries TRBV5-1 and TRBJ1-1; D ambiguous. Germline CDR1 SGHRS, CDR2 YFSETQ. This CDR3 is 13 amino acids long. V lost 0 bases, J lost 6 bases, and 9 bases lay in between.

The count of this clone is one. The chain has TRBV7-9 and TRBJ1-5; unclear D gene. The CDR3 loop spans 13 amino acids. In germline, CDR1 is SEHNR, CDR2 FQNEAQ (reference sequence). V lost 4 bases and J lost 5, with 9 bases in between. In nucleotides, the CDR3 is TGTGCCAGCAGCTCTGAGGCCCATCAGCCCCAGCATTTT. Translating it yields CASSSEAHQPQHF.

The CDR3: CASSLVSSRETTGELFF. As DNA, the CDR3 is TGCGCCAGCAGCTTGGTTTCTAGCCGGGAGACCACCGGGGAGCTGTTTTTT. V and J are TRBV5-1 and TRBJ2-2; D might be TRBD2 (6 bases). The CDR3 runs to 17 residues. The V end lost 0 bases, the J end lost 4 bases, and 16 bases lay between the germline ends. Germline V gene lookup returns CDR1 SGHRS and CDR2 YFSETQ.

About this clone: Its ends do not fully match the called genes, so a read error is possible. The chain couples TRBV6-5 to TRBJ2-7; D is possibly TRBD1 (5 bases). Germline CDR1 is MNHEY and CDR2 is SVGAGI. The CDR3 runs 11 residues. The CDR3 nucleotides are TGTGCCAGCAGCCAGACCAGGGCTCGGGACTTC. Its protein product is CASSQTRARDF.

Regarding this clone: The same CDR3 is also encoded by other DNA sequences in this sample. CDR3 protein: CASSQGQGGTEAFF. The CDR3 region has the DNA TGTGCCAGCTCTCAAGGACAGGGAGGCACTGAAGCTTTCTTT. This chain connects TRBV18 to TRBJ1-1; 8 bases are shared with TRBD1. V shed 6 bases, J shed 4 bases, and the junction held 7 bases outside the gene matches. Germline CDR1 KGHSH, CDR2 LQKENI. The CDR3 has 14 amino acids.

The rearrangement joins TRBV30 to TRBJ1-1; 9 bases match TRBD1. The CDR3 has 14 residues. CDR1 is GTSNPN and CDR2 is SVGIG in the germline V gene (reference sequence). Germline trimming cut 5 bases from V and 3 bases from J; bases unmatched to any gene: 7. CDR3 loop: CAWHDRGRDTEAFF. CDR3 sequence (DNA): TGTGCCTGGCATGACAGGGGGAGGGACACTGAAGCTTTCTTT.

The CDR3 sequence: CASSLTSPGYNEQFF. The CDR3, as DNA: TGTGCCAGCAGTTTGACAAGTCCGGGATACAATGAGCAGTTCTTC. The chain joins TRBV28 to TRBJ2-1, with a weak D call TRBD2 (5 bases). CDR1 and CDR2 from the germline V gene are MDHEN and SYDVKM. The V end was cut by 3 bases, the J end by 4 bases, with 13 bases between. The CDR3 sequence is 15 residues long.

The gene calls are TRBV11-3 and TRBJ2-2; 8 nucleotides align to TRBD1. The CDR3 is made up of 16 amino acids. Germline CDR1 reads SGHNT; CDR2 reads YENEEA. V dropped 5 bases and J dropped 1; count of bases not matched to a gene: 6. The CDR3 sequence is CASSPRTGMNTGELFF. Here the CDR3 DNA reads TGTGCCAGCAGCCCCCGGACAGGGATGAACACCGGGGAGCTGTTTTTT.

This sequence joins TRBV6-1 and TRBJ2-7; D may be TRBD1 (6 bases). Trimming removed 3 bases from V and 3 bases from J, with 12 bases in between. Germline V CDR1 and CDR2: MNHNS, SASEGT. The CDR3 is 14 residues long. CDR3 nucleotides: TGTGCCAGCAGTGACGAAGACAGGTACTACGAGCAGTACTTC. Translated, it gives CASSDEDRYYEQYF.

The chain recombines TRBV30 with TRBJ2-1; a weak D match, TRBD1 (6 bases). Germline V gene sequence: CDR1 GTSNPN, CDR2 SVGIG (reference sequence). CDR3 length equals 16 residues. Deletions cut 1 base from V and 7 bases from J, with 20 bases between. CDR3 sequence reads: CAWSEGLGARSNEQFF. The DNA for the CDR3 is TGTGCCTGGAGTGAGGGTCTGGGGGCAAGGTCGAATGAGCAGTTCTTC.

The V and J genes are TRBV11-3 and TRBJ1-1; 7 nucleotides match TRBD1. Trimming at V came to 5 bases and at J to 6 bases, leaving 6 bases not matched to a gene. The CDR3 is 13 residues long. In germline, CDR1 is SGHNT, CDR2 YENEEA. CDR3: CASSPGQMSEAFF. The CDR3 nucleotides are TGTGCCAGCAGCCCGGGACAGATGTCTGAAGCTTTCTTT.

Remarks on this clone: Additional DNA sequences in this sample encode the identical CDR3. The CDR3 DNA is TGTGCCAGCAGCTTACCGGGTAACTATGGCTACACCTTC. Protein product: CASSLPGNYGYTF. This chain joins TRBV7-2 and TRBJ1-2, with unresolved D. Germline assignment: CDR1 SGHTA and CDR2 FQGNSA. The CDR3 loop spans 13 amino acids. The germline V and J ends were trimmed by 2 bases and 1 base, with 5 bases remaining between them.

This chain uses TRBV4-1 with TRBJ2-2; the D is unclear. Germline V gives CDR1 MGHRA, CDR2 YSYEKL. The CDR3 extends over 14 amino acids. V lost 1 base to trimming and J lost 4 bases, with 7 bases between them. The CDR3 DNA follows: TGCGCCAGCAGCCAAGCACCTAGCACCGGGGAGCTGTTTTTT. Protein: CASSQAPSTGELFF.

The chain employs TRBV15 and TRBJ2-7; D is perhaps TRBD1 (5 bases). The V end lost 0 bases, the J end lost 5 bases, and 20 bases lay between the germline ends. The germline V gene encodes CDR1 LNHNV and CDR2 YYDKDF (reference sequence). The CDR3 runs 17 residues. The CDR3, as DNA: TGTGCCACCAGCAGAGATCTTGGCTGGAGCAGGGTTGACGAGCAGTACTTC. This codes for CATSRDLGWSRVDEQYF. The complete variable domain, with remaining parts taken from reference TRBV15 and TRBJ2-7, reads DAMVIQNPRYQVTQFGKPVTLSCSQTLNHNVMYWYQQKSSQAPKLLFHYYDKDFNNEADTPDNFQSRRPNTSFCFLDIRSPGLGDTAMYLCATSRDLGWSRVDEQYFGPGTRLTVT.

The gene calls are TRBV6-6 and TRBJ1-5; TRBD1 is a possible D gene (6 bases). V shed 6 bases and J shed 3 bases, with 15 bases lying between them. CDR1 is MNHNY, CDR2 SVGAGI, per germline (reference sequence). The length of the CDR3 is 15 residues. The CDR3 sequence is CASSRSRGANQPQHF. The CDR3 DNA reads as TGTGCCAGCAGCCGCAGCCGGGGGGCCAATCAGCCCCAGCATTTT.

J is TRBJ2-1 and V is TRBV28; D may be TRBD2 (6 bases). Germline V gene data show CDR1 as MDHEN and CDR2 as SYDVKM. Trimming shortened V by 3 bases and J by 8 bases, and 14 bases separated the two germline ends. The CDR3 sequence is 14 residues long. CDR3 residues: CASSFPTRGYEQFF. The DNA for the CDR3 is TGTGCCAGCAGTTTTCCCACGCGGGGCTATGAGCAGTTCTTC.

This rearrangement joins TRBV3-1 (or the pseudogene TRBV3-2) to TRBJ2-7; D perhaps matches TRBD1 (6 bases). The CDR3 is 14 amino acids. V was shortened by 3 bases and J by 0 bases, with 9 bases between the two germline ends. Germline-derived CDR1 and CDR2 are LGHDT and YNNKEL (reference sequence). DNA for the CDR3: TGTGCCAGCAGCCAGGGGGCCGGCTCCTACGAGCAGTACTTC. It specifies CASSQGAGSYEQYF.

This clone was counted between two and nine times. J is TRBJ2-7 and V is TRBV4-1, with 8 bases fitting TRBD2. Per the germline V gene, CDR1 is MGHRA and CDR2 is YSYEKL. Germline trimming cut 5 bases from V and 0 bases from J; bases unmatched to any gene: 0. The CDR3 contains 13 residues. The DNA for the CDR3 is TGCGCCAGCAGCAGCGGGGGCTCCTACGAGCAGTACTTC. This sequence encodes CASSSGGSYEQYF.

The rearrangement joins TRBV3-1 (or the pseudogene TRBV3-2) to TRBJ2-3; D perhaps matches TRBD1 (6 bases). V gave up 4 bases and J gave up 6 bases, with 8 bases separating them. Germline values: CDR1 LGHDT, CDR2 YNNKEL (reference sequence). The CDR3 is 12 amino acids. CDR3 sequence: CASSPRGDTQYF. The CDR3 DNA reads as TGTGCCAGCAGCCCCAGGGGTGATACGCAGTATTTT.

The chain combines TRBV6-5 with TRBJ1-3; a weak D match, TRBD1 (5 bases). Germline CDR1 and CDR2: MNHEY and SVGAGI. The CDR3 covers 15 residues. The V end was cut by 6 bases, the J end by 0 bases, with 12 bases between. The CDR3 DNA sequence: TGTGCCAGCAGCCCCTGGGGGGGCTCTGGAAACACCATATATTTT. Amino acid sequence: CASSPWGGSGNTIYF.

V and J are TRBV5-1 and TRBJ2-2, with TRBD2 identical over 10 bases. V shed 4 bases and J 2 bases; nucleotides not matched to a gene: 5. The CDR3 totals 16 residues. CDR1 and CDR2 (germline): SGHRS, YFSETQ. The CDR3 is CASSITSGVNTGELFF. DNA for the CDR3: TGCGCCAGCAGCATCACTAGCGGGGTTAACACCGGGGAGCTGTTTTTT.

The genes are TRBV6-4 and TRBJ2-3; tentative D call: TRBD2 (7 bases). CDR3 length equals 16 residues. Germline lookup yields CDR1 MRHNA and CDR2 SNTAGT. The germline V and J ends were trimmed by 0 bases and 0 bases, with 10 bases remaining between them. CDR3 bases: TGTGCCAGCAGTGACTCTGCGGGGGCGAGCACAGATACGCAGTATTTT. Translation gives CASSDSAGASTDTQYF.

The CDR3 here is CASSLSLRNTEAFF. Written as DNA, the CDR3 is TGTGCCAGCAGTTTAAGCCTCCGAAACACTGAAGCTTTCTTT. V is TRBV28 and J is TRBJ1-1, with D hard to call. Trimming cost V 2 bases and J 2 bases, with 9 bases left between them. The CDR3 length is 14 residues. Germline lookup yields CDR1 MDHEN and CDR2 SYDVKM.

This chain connects TRBV18 to TRBJ2-1; D might be TRBD2 (7 bases). CDR1 is KGHSH and CDR2 is LQKENI in the germline V gene. The V end was cut by 3 bases, the J end by 2 bases, with 14 bases between. The CDR3 sequence is 16 residues long. CDR3 sequence: CASSPVRGGAYNEQFF. In nucleotides, the CDR3 is TGTGCCAGCTCACCGGTTCGAGGGGGGGCCTACAATGAGCAGTTCTTC.

The rearrangement uses TRBV2 and TRBJ1-6; 8 bases align to TRBD1. CDR3 length: 15 residues. Germline V gene lookup returns CDR1 SNHLY and CDR2 FYNNEI. J gave up 9 bases and V 4 bases, and 8 bases lay outside the gene matches. This CDR3 is CASSGDRPLGSPLHF. The CDR3 nucleotides read TGTGCCAGCAGTGGGGACAGGCCTCTAGGTTCACCCCTCCACTTT.